A single sample gave rise to the 12 T cell receptor beta chains below, sequenced in a study of CD8+CD57+ T cells in acquired aplastic anemia. CD8+CD57+ cell expansion had been shown by flow cytometry in patients chosen for sequencing. Genomic DNA, the template, was used for profiling of the TCR beta VDJ and CDR3. TCRdb reprocessed the reads with MiXCR, giving one entry per CDR3 protein. The sample includes fewer than 250,000 distinct CDR3 sequences, around 46% of them seen just once. Sequencing was carried out using sorted CD4+, CD8+, or CD8+CD57+ T cells (not recorded which) from PBMCs. The receptors shown here come from a human donor with aplastic anemia.

The chain recombines TRBV4-2 with TRBJ2-5, with 11 bases identical to TRBD2. The CDR3 contains 15 residues. V shed 1 base and J 5 bases; nucleotides not matched to a gene: 3. The germline V gene has CDR1 LGHNA and CDR2 YNFKEQ. CDR3 coding DNA: TGTGCCAGCAGCCAAGGACTAGCGGGGAAGGAGACCCAGTACTTC. As protein: CASSQGLAGKETQYF.

This clonotype was observed at least ten times. The chain couples TRBV7-9 to TRBJ1-1, with D possibly being TRBD1 (6 bases). V was trimmed by 5 bases and J by 1 base, leaving 17 bases between them. The germline V gene has CDR1 SEHNR and CDR2 FQNEAQ (reference sequence). The CDR3 totals 16 residues. The CDR3: CASSPATGTRNTEAFF. CDR3 nucleotides: TGTGCCAGCAGCCCGGCCACAGGGACGCGGAACACTGAAGCTTTCTTT.

Written as DNA, the CDR3 is TGTGCCAGCAGTTTAAACCGGGGGAACACCGGGGAGCTGTTTTTT. Translated: CASSLNRGNTGELFF. The genes are TRBV27 and TRBJ2-2; possibly TRBD2 for D (5 bases). V was cut by 2 bases and J by 1 base, with 8 bases left in between. Looked up from germline, CDR1 is MNHEY and CDR2 is SMNVEV (reference sequence). The CDR3 is 15 residues long.

This chain links TRBV19 with TRBJ2-3, with D perhaps matching TRBD1 (5 bases). CDR3 length: 14 amino acids. Germline CDR1 reads LNHDA; CDR2 reads SQIVND (reference sequence). Trimming took 4 bases from V and 9 from J, leaving 17 bases between them. The CDR3 nucleotides read TGTGCCAGTAGTAAAGGGGCCAGTTATTTCACGCAGTATTTT. It encodes CASSKGASYFTQYF.

At least ten counts were recorded for this clonotype. This chain joins TRBV20-1 and TRBJ2-7; 8 nucleotides match TRBD2. The germline V gene has CDR1 DFQATT and CDR2 SNEGSKA (reference sequence). The CDR3 extends over 16 amino acids. Unmatched junction bases numbered 9, after V lost 0 bases and J lost 2 bases. The CDR3 protein is CSARDFRGTSPYEQYF. The CDR3 bases are TGCAGTGCTAGAGACTTCCGCGGGACTAGTCCCTACGAGCAGTACTTC.

The chain employs TRBV29-1 and TRBJ1-2, with 12 bases matching TRBD1. The CDR3 is 16 amino acids. Germline V lookup: CDR1 SQVTM, CDR2 ANQGSEA. V lost 5 bases and J lost 3; bases outside the gene matches: 10. The CDR3 region has the DNA TGCAGCGTTCAGGGTACCGGGACAGGGGGCGACTATGGCTACACCTTC. Translation gives CSVQGTGTGGDYGYTF. Full variable domain (missing parts from reference TRBV29-1 and TRBJ1-2): SAVISQKPSRDICQRGTSLTIQCQVDSQVTMMFWYRQQPGQSLTLIATANQGSEATYESGFVIDKFPISRPNLTFSTLTVSNMSPEDSSIYLCSVQGTGTGGDYGYTFGSGTRLTVV.

The V call is TRBV19, the J call TRBJ1-6, with 8 positions matching TRBD1. Per germline, CDR1 LNHDA and CDR2 SQIVND (reference sequence). The CDR3 runs to 15 residues. The ends lost 4 bases at V and 4 bases at J; junction bases unmatched: 3. The CDR3 loop reads CASSTGGAYNSPLHF. As DNA, the CDR3 is TGTGCCAGTAGTACAGGGGGCGCTTATAATTCACCCCTCCACTTT.

Ten or more counts support this clonotype. This chain links TRBV6-5 with TRBJ2-7; 12 bases are shared with TRBD2. The CDR3 totals 15 residues. V trimming: 5 bases; J trimming: 5 bases; junction bases outside the gene matches: 7. Germline lookup yields CDR1 MNHEY and CDR2 SVGAGI. The CDR3 protein is CASSGLAGFPHEQYF. CDR3 bases: TGTGCCAGCAGTGGACTAGCGGGATTCCCCCACGAGCAGTACTTC.

V gene TRBV13 combines with J gene TRBJ2-1; 10 nucleotides agree with TRBD2. Germline values: CDR1 PRHDT, CDR2 FYEKMQ (reference sequence). This CDR3 is 17 amino acids long. After removal of 5 bases from V and 6 bases from J, the junction contained 13 bases not matched to a gene. The CDR3 reads CASSPRPSGGLINEQFF. The DNA of the CDR3 is TGTGCCAGCAGCCCCCGGCCTAGCGGGGGCCTTATCAATGAGCAGTTCTTC.

This rearrangement joins TRBV9 to TRBJ1-1, with 7 bases that match TRBD1. The J segment lost 2 bases and the V segment lost 9 bases, leaving 10 bases of the junction unmatched. Germline V gene sequence: CDR1 SGDLS, CDR2 YYNGEE. The CDR3 runs to 14 residues. CDR3 DNA: TGTGCCACCAAGATAAGGGGGCTTAACACTGAAGCTTTCTTT. As protein: CATKIRGLNTEAFF.

This clonotype appeared once. Because it lacks the conserved phenylalanine or tryptophan at the end, this CDR3 is likely a read error. The DNA is left out, because the CDR3 cannot be placed on it with certainty; the CDR3 is given as TCRdb lists it. The J gene is TRBJ2-6, the V gene TRBV24-1; whether TRBD2, the table's D call, matches the DNA was not checked. The CDR3 is 8 amino acids in total, end residues counted. Germline V gene sequence: CDR1 KGHDR, CDR2 SFDVKD. The CDR3 protein is CATREITS.

In its sample, this clonotype was seen many times. The chain combines TRBV24-1 with TRBJ1-1; 8 bases line up with TRBD1. CDR1 and CDR2 (germline): KGHDR, SFDVKD. The junction had 10 bases not matched to a gene; V was cut back by 3 bases and J by 5 bases. The CDR3 spans 16 residues. The CDR3 nucleotides read TGTGCCACCAGTGATATAGACAGGGGCCCGGGGACTGAAGCTTTCTTT. The encoded protein is CATSDIDRGPGTEAFF.